This TCR beta chain was observed in a study of blood T cell repertoires in COVID-19. As originally analysed: From reference gene primer amplification, estimates of nucleated cell counts were derived. Profiling relied on immunoSEQ multiplex PCR, and the TCRdb table lists in-frame clones only, not all of them. V and J calls and clone size are those listed in that table; D and trimming were worked out from the DNA. The sample contains 150,000 to 200,000 clones, about 87% of which appear only once. This sequence originates from a woman under 30 who had recovered from COVID-19. Sequenced sample: peripheral blood.

CDR3 loop: CASSLMSPGYNEQFF. The CDR3 DNA reads TGTGCCAGCAGCCTCATGTCTCCAGGCTACAATGAGCAGTTCTTC. The gene calls are TRBV7-3 and TRBJ2-1; D not resolved. This CDR3 comprises 15 residues. V shed 5 bases and J shed 3 bases, with 14 bases lying between them. Germline loops: CDR1 SGHTA, CDR2 FQGTGA.